This TCR beta chain appears in the sequencing data of a study of T cell responses to AZD1222 COVID-19 vaccine. CDR3 length equals 15 residues. Study-level results: Possibly, clonal diversity was underestimated; donors were largely white British and included more females. Of spike-specific TCRs, nearly half reportedly target regions left unmutated in variants.

TCRdb's table, derived via immunoSEQ multiplex PCR, lists solely in-frame clones and lacks some. The table lists 100,000 to 120,000 clones, 88% of them singletons. Turning to this clone: Antigen unknown.

The chain uses TRBV12-2 and TRBJ1-1. TRBV12-2 is flagged as a pseudogene. This TCR was sampled from an adult in good health. The sequencing here drew on peripheral blood, taken on day 0 of AZD1222 vaccination. The CDR3 region has the DNA TGTGCAAGTCGCTTGCGTCAAAGGATGAACACTGAAGCTTTCTTT. Translating gives CASRLRQRMNTEAFF.